This T cell receptor (beta chain) came from a study of cytomegalovirus exposure and HLA in healthy donors. Worth noting for this clone: Other DNA sequences in this specimen translate into the identical CDR3.

The PCR ran on 60 Vbeta and 13 Jbeta primers. The assay was immunoSEQ multiplex PCR, and TCRdb's table has in-frame clones only and misses some. The repertoire holds approximately 190,000 clones, with around 85% as singletons. V trimming: 3 bases; J trimming: 8 bases; junction bases outside the gene matches: 2. In germline, CDR1 is MNHEY, CDR2 SMNVEV (reference sequence). The CDR3 is made up of 14 amino acids. The V gene is TRBV27, the J gene TRBJ1-6, with 9 nucleotides matching TRBD1. This clonotype originated in a man aged 50-60 years in good health and CMV-seronegative. The sequenced material came from PBMCs. The chain's CDR3 is CASSLDRGYSPLHF. For the CDR3, the DNA is TGTGCCAGCAGTTTGGACAGGGGTTATTCACCCCTCCACTTT.